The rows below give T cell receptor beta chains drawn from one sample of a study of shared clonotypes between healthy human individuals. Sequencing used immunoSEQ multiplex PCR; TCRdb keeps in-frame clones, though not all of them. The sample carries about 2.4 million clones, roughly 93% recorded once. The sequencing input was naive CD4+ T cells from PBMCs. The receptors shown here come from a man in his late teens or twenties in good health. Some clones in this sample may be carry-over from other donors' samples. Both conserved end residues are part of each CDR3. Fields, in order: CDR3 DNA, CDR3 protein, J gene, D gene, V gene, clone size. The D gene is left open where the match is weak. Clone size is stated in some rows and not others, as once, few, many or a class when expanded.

TGTGCCAGCAGCCGAGCGGACAGGTACCACGAGCAGTACTTC | CASSRADRYHEQYF | TRBJ2-7 | TRBD1 | TRBV14 | NA
TGCGCAAGCGTAAGGGGTGGAGGCTACAATGAGCAGTTCTTC | CASVRGGGYNEQFF | TRBJ2-1 | NA | TRBV5-1 | NA
TGTGCCTGGAGCCCAACTTCCAAAGAGACCCAGTACTTC | CAWSPTSKETQYF | TRBJ2-5 | NA | TRBV30 | once
TGCGCCAGCAGCTCCCTGACTCAGAGCTCCTACAATGAGCAGTTCTTC | CASSSLTQSSYNEQFF | TRBJ2-1 | NA | TRBV5-1 | NA
TGCAGCGTTGGAGGCCCCTCCCCTGAAGCTTTCTTT | CSVGGPSPEAFF | TRBJ1-1 | NA | TRBV29-1 | few
TGTGCCAGCAGTTACGCGGAGAACACTGAAGCTTTCTTT | CASSYAENTEAFF | TRBJ1-1 | NA | TRBV6-6 | NA
TGTGCCAGCAGCTTAGGTAACCGTCCTTATCAGCCCCAGCATTTT | CASSLGNRPYQPQHF | TRBJ1-5 | NA | TRBV7-8 | NA
TGCGCCAGCAGCTTGGGAGTAAATGGAGATACGCAGTATTTT | CASSLGVNGDTQYF | TRBJ2-3 | NA | TRBV5-1 | NA
TGCAGTGCTAACTTTAGAGAGACCCAGTACTTC | CSANFRETQYF | TRBJ2-5 | NA | TRBV20-1 | NA
TGTGCCAGCAGCTTCGCCCTAGGGAAACTGTTTTTT | CASSFALGKLFF | TRBJ1-4 | NA | TRBV11-2 | few
TGTGCCAGCAGCCATGGCACAGATACGCAGTATTTT | CASSHGTDTQYF | TRBJ2-3 | NA | TRBV7-3 | NA
TGCGCCAGCAGCGGGAGGATACCGGGACTACAATCTGGTGGCTACACCTTC | CASSGRIPGLQSGGYTF | TRBJ1-2 | NA | TRBV5-1 | once
TGTGCCAGCAGCTCTGGACGGAATCTAGCCAAAAACATTCAGTACTTC | CASSSGRNLAKNIQYF | TRBJ2-4 | NA | TRBV7-2 | NA
TGTGCCACCGGGGGGGGGAGCGTTACGCAGTATTTT | CATGGGSVTQYF | TRBJ2-3 | TRBD2 | TRBV11-2 | NA
TGTGCCAGCAGCTTAGCGGGACATCTCGACGAGCAGTACTTC | CASSLAGHLDEQYF | TRBJ2-7 | NA | TRBV5-6 | NA
TGTGCCAGCAGTTCTTGGGACGCGAACACTGAAGCTTTCTTT | CASSSWDANTEAFF | TRBJ1-1 | NA | TRBV6-5 | NA
TGTGCCAGCAGCCTCGGGACAGGGGGGGACGAGACCCAGTACTTC | CASSLGTGGDETQYF | TRBJ2-5 | TRBD1 | TRBV28 | NA
TGCGCCAGCAGCGCCGACAGGGGGGTTGAGCAGTTCTTC | CASSADRGVEQFF | TRBJ2-1 | TRBD1 | TRBV10-2 | few
TGTGCCAGCAGGGGACCCGGGAATAACTATGGCTACACCTTC | CASRGPGNNYGYTF | TRBJ1-2 | NA | TRBV2 | NA
TGTGCCAGCAGTTTCGGAGGGGCACCATGGCCCGGGGAGCTGTTTTTT | CASSFGGAPWPGELFF | TRBJ2-2 | NA | TRBV28 | NA